This passage covers 14 T cell receptor beta chains from one sample sequenced in a study of blood T cells in healthy people across ages. A second PCR, run for about 7 to 11 cycles, used a sample-barcoded 5' primer plus a J-beta primer mix. TCRdb passed the 5' RACE reads through MiXCR, listing each CDR3 protein once. The table records hundreds of thousands of distinct CDR3 sequences, 25% to 30% of them present only once. The specimen was blood. The origin of the receptors is a woman of 80 years or more in good health.

In this sample, this clonotype turned up many times. The V gene is TRBV7-9, the J gene TRBJ2-7; TRBD1 might be the D (6 bases). Trimming removed 3 bases at V and 4 bases at J, with 10 bases between. This CDR3 has 13 residues. The germline V gene has CDR1 SEHNR and CDR2 FQNEAQ (reference sequence). The CDR3 sequence: CASSFKGDYEQYF. CDR3 nucleotides: TGTGCCAGCAGCTTTAAGGGGGATTACGAGCAGTACTTC. Variable domain in full (rest from reference TRBV7-9 and TRBJ2-7): DTGVSQNPRHKITKRGQNVTFRCDPISEHNRLYWYRQTLGQGPEFLTYFQNEAQLEKSRLLSDRFSAERPKGSFSTLEIQRTEQGDSAMYLCASSFKGDYEQYFGPGTRLTVT.

There are many counts of this clonotype. V and J are TRBV20-1 and TRBJ1-6; D perhaps matches TRBD1 (5 bases). The CDR3 totals 16 residues. Germline assignment: CDR1 DFQATT and CDR2 SNEGSKA (reference sequence). V was clipped by 2 bases and J by 0 bases, with 11 bases between them. DNA of the CDR3: TGCAGTGCTAGAATCGACAGTCCCTCCTATAATTCACCCCTCCACTTT. Translating gives CSARIDSPSYNSPLHF.

This clonotype appeared many times. V gene TRBV5-1 combines with J gene TRBJ2-7, with TRBD1 matching 10 bases. CDR3 size: 15 residues. Germline V lookup: CDR1 SGHRS, CDR2 YFSETQ. Trimming cost V 4 bases and J 7 bases; bases outside gene matches: 11. The CDR3 sequence: CASSIRTGGREEQYF. The CDR3 region has the DNA TGCGCCAGCAGCATAAGGACAGGGGGACGGGAAGAGCAGTACTTC.

This clonotype occurred many times. The rearrangement links TRBV27 to TRBJ2-3, with a tentative D call TRBD1 (6 bases). V lost 8 bases, J lost 1 base, and 19 bases lay in between. This CDR3 comprises 16 residues. Germline V gene data show CDR1 as MNHEY and CDR2 as SMNVEV (reference sequence). CDR3 region: CASRDFRQAGTDTQYF. CDR3 DNA: TGTGCCAGCCGCGATTTTCGACAGGCAGGCACAGATACGCAGTATTTT.

The CDR3 sequence: CASSQAGVKNIQYF. CDR3 DNA: TGCGCCAGCAGCCAAGCAGGGGTCAAAAACATTCAGTACTTC. The chain carries TRBV4-1 and TRBJ2-4, with a weak D call TRBD1 (6 bases). Per the germline V gene, CDR1 is MGHRA and CDR2 is YSYEKL. The CDR3 loop spans 14 amino acids. With 1 base removed from V and 3 bases from J, the gap between germline ends came to 7 bases.

This clonotype was seen ten or more times. The chain links TRBV9 to TRBJ2-1; D might be TRBD2 (5 bases). The CDR3 runs to 13 residues. Germline V gene data show CDR1 as SGDLS and CDR2 as YYNGEE. V lost 3 bases, J lost 9 bases, and 13 bases lay in between. The CDR3 DNA reads TGTGCCAGCAGCGCCCTCTTCGAGGGTGAGCAGTTCTTC. This sequence encodes CASSALFEGEQFF.

This clonotype turned up a few times. The chain combines TRBV3-1 with TRBJ2-7, with D possibly called TRBD1 or TRBD2 (5 bases each). Germline V gives CDR1 LGHDT, CDR2 YNNKEL (reference sequence). Trimming stripped 6 bases from V and 5 bases from J, with 20 bases between. The CDR3 is made up of 15 amino acids. CDR3 loop: CASSLVRDAGHEQYF. The CDR3 nucleotides read TGTGCCAGCAGTTTAGTAAGGGACGCCGGCCACGAGCAGTACTTC.

This clonotype was recorded only once. This may be a read error: a much more frequent sequence differs by one nucleotide. The chain employs TRBV18 and TRBJ2-3; D call uncertain. Germline CDR1 is KGHSH and CDR2 is LQKENI. This CDR3 spans 13 amino acids. The CDR3, as DNA: TGTGCCAGCCCACCGCAAGCTCAAGATACGCAGTATTTT. Translating gives CASPPQAQDTQYF.

This clonotype was recorded a few times. The chain carries TRBV11-2 and TRBJ2-7; the D gene is possibly TRBD1 (6 bases). The closer fit of TRBJ2-5 to the DNA end suggests the J call may be wrong. Germline CDR1 and CDR2: SGHAT and FQNNGV. The CDR3 extends over 12 amino acids. Here the CDR3 reads CASSAGVGTQYF. In DNA form, the CDR3 reads TGTGCCAGCAGCGCAGGGGTTGGGACCCAGTACTTC.

The V gene is TRBV4-1, the J gene TRBJ2-1; no definite D call. The germline V and J ends were trimmed by 4 bases and 9 bases, with 10 bases remaining between them. In germline, CDR1 is MGHRA, CDR2 YSYEKL. The CDR3 consists of 12 residues. The CDR3 is CASSRDGREQFF. As DNA, the CDR3 is TGCGCCAGCAGCCGAGATGGCCGTGAGCAGTTCTTC.

This clonotype was picked up a small number of times. Just one base apart from a much larger clone, this may be a read error. The rearrangement links TRBV7-2 to TRBJ1-2; 9 bases align to TRBD1. V was pared by 5 bases and J by 8 bases, with 6 bases of the junction left unmatched. Germline values: CDR1 SGHTA, CDR2 FQGNSA. The CDR3 extends over 13 amino acids. This CDR3 is CASSPGTGRGYTF. CDR3 in DNA: TGTGCCAGCAGCCCGGGGACAGGGAGGGGCTACACCTTC.

This clonotype was detected ten times or more. The J gene is TRBJ2-1, the V gene TRBV6-5; D is unresolved. This CDR3 contains 17 residues. V shed 0 bases and J shed 2 bases, with 14 bases lying between them. Germline CDR1 is MNHEY and CDR2 is SVGAGI. CDR3 protein: CASSYSIGPLTYNEQFF. DNA for the CDR3: TGTGCCAGCAGTTACTCGATTGGACCCCTGACCTACAATGAGCAGTTCTTC.

This clonotype has a handful of counts. This rearrangement joins TRBV2 to TRBJ1-1; D not certain. This CDR3 contains 15 residues. V shed 0 bases and J shed 1 base, with 9 bases lying between them. CDR1 is SNHLY and CDR2 is FYNNEI in the germline V gene. CDR3 sequence: CASSEARKENTEAFF. In DNA form, the CDR3 reads TGTGCCAGCAGTGAAGCGCGGAAAGAGAACACTGAAGCTTTCTTT.

About this clonotype: A read error is possible here, since a much larger clone lies one base away. The V call is TRBV9, the J call TRBJ2-1; 8 bases line up with TRBD1. V dropped 3 bases and J dropped 0; count of bases not matched to a gene: 11. Germline V CDR1 and CDR2: SGDLS, YYNGEE. This CDR3 spans 18 amino acids. The CDR3 protein is CASSAAPRTGNSYNEQFF. The CDR3, as DNA: TGTGCCAGCAGCGCAGCTCCGCGGACAGGGAACTCCTACAATGAGCAGTTCTTC.